The 21 T cell receptor beta chains below come from one sample, sequenced in a study of T cell changes during pregnancy in multiple sclerosis. The repertoire was sequenced with immunoSEQ multiplex PCR; TCRdb's copy has only in-frame clones and lacks some. The sample has over 50,000 clones; under 95% are singletons. Specimen: peripheral blood, collected in the third trimester of pregnancy. The receptor source for this set is a female donor in good health, enrolled as a control in a pregnancy study.

This sequence joins TRBV2 and TRBJ2-3, with 8 bases lining up with TRBD1. V shed 7 bases and J 5 bases; nucleotides not matched to a gene: 8. Germline-derived CDR1 and CDR2 are SNHLY and FYNNEI. This CDR3 contains 14 residues. This chain's CDR3 is CASTPGQAGDTQYF. The CDR3 DNA is TGTGCCAGCACTCCGGGACAGGCTGGAGATACGCAGTATTTT.

CDR3 sequence: CASSYSGGQVPEAFF. CDR3 DNA sequence: TGTGCCAGCAGTTACTCGGGGGGACAGGTCCCTGAAGCTTTCTTT. The rearrangement joins TRBV6-6 to TRBJ1-1, with 8 bases identical to TRBD1. Germline V gene sequence: CDR1 MNHNY, CDR2 SVGAGI (reference sequence). The CDR3 has 15 residues. The V segment lost 0 bases and the J segment 6 bases; nucleotides outside the gene matches: 6.

V gene TRBV2 combines with J gene TRBJ1-5; D might be TRBD1 (5 bases). Germline CDR1 reads SNHLY; CDR2 reads FYNNEI. Trimming took off 7 bases at V and 0 bases at J, with 10 bases between the two ends. The CDR3 extends over 14 amino acids. CDR3 coding DNA: TGTGCCAGCAAACAGGTTTATAGCAATCAGCCCCAGCATTTT. Protein product: CASKQVYSNQPQHF.

The V gene is TRBV6-6, the J gene TRBJ1-1; D remains unclear. This CDR3 region has 13 residues. Germline CDR1 is MNHNY and CDR2 is SVGAGI (reference sequence). The V end lost 8 bases, the J end lost 2 bases, and 12 bases lay between the germline ends. CDR3 loop: CASERGGNTEAFF. The CDR3 DNA sequence: TGTGCCAGCGAACGAGGAGGTAACACTGAAGCTTTCTTT.

This clone was seen a single time. The chain recombines TRBV5-1 with TRBJ1-6; TRBD1 agrees at 8 bases. Trimming took 4 bases from V and 9 from J; bases not matched to a gene: 6. Germline V gene data show CDR1 as SGHRS and CDR2 as YFSETQ. The CDR3 covers 14 residues. The CDR3 loop is CASSPQGAGSPLHF. DNA of the CDR3: TGCGCCAGCAGCCCCCAGGGGGCAGGTTCACCCCTCCACTTT.

This chain joins TRBV20-1 and TRBJ2-7; D uncertain. V was trimmed by 3 bases and J by 6 bases, leaving 9 bases between them. Looked up from germline, CDR1 is DFQATT and CDR2 is SNEGSKA (reference sequence). This CDR3 is 11 amino acids long. In DNA form, the CDR3 reads TGCAGTGCTAGGACACCCCGCGAGCAGTACTTC. It codes for CSARTPREQYF.

The chain is built from TRBV7-3 and TRBJ2-1, with D possibly being TRBD1 (7 bases). CDR1 SGHTA and CDR2 FQGTGA come from the germline V gene. This CDR3 spans 17 amino acids. Trimming took off 4 bases at V and 1 base at J, with 17 bases between the two ends. This CDR3 reads CASSSQGVGGSYNEQFF. CDR3 DNA sequence: TGTGCCAGCAGCTCCCAGGGGGTGGGGGGTTCCTACAATGAGCAGTTCTTC.

This clone showed up just a few times. The rearrangement links TRBV4-3 to TRBJ1-1, with 8 bases matching TRBD1. The CDR3 has 13 residues. With 3 bases clipped from V and 7 bases from J, the junction kept 4 bases outside the gene matches. Germline loops: CDR1 LGHNA, CDR2 YSLEER. This CDR3 reads CASSQRQGSEAFF. The CDR3 region has the DNA TGCGCCAGCAGCCAGAGACAGGGGAGTGAAGCTTTCTTT.

This clone appeared once. V usage is TRBV5-5 and J usage is TRBJ2-1; 7 bases line up with TRBD1. J lost 4 bases, V lost 3 bases, and 7 bases had no gene match. CDR3 length equals 15 residues. CDR1 is SGHKS and CDR2 is YYEKEE in the germline V gene (reference sequence). The CDR3 DNA sequence: TGTGCCAGCAGCTCGTCCGGGACAGTTTACAATGAGCAGTTCTTC. Protein sequence: CASSSSGTVYNEQFF. The full variable domain, rest sourced from reference TRBV5-5 and TRBJ2-1, is DAGVTQSPTHLIKTRGQQVTLRCSPISGHKSVSWYQQVLGQGPQFIFQYYEKEERGRGNFPDRFSARQFPNYSSELNVNALLLGDSALYLCASSSSGTVYNEQFFGPGTRLTVL.

The rearrangement links TRBV11-2 to TRBJ2-3; D might be TRBD2 (6 bases). Germline V gene data show CDR1 as SGHAT and CDR2 as FQNNGV. The CDR3 covers 15 residues. The V end lost 5 bases, the J end lost 0 bases, and 12 bases lay between the germline ends. Here the CDR3 DNA reads TGTGCCAGCAGCCCCGACGGGGGAAGCACAGATACGCAGTATTTT. Amino acids: CASSPDGGSTDTQYF.

The chain is built from TRBV4-3 and TRBJ2-3, with 7 bases matching TRBD2. This CDR3 spans 17 amino acids. The J segment lost 4 bases and the V segment lost 4 bases, leaving 14 bases of the junction unmatched. Germline V gene sequence: CDR1 LGHNA, CDR2 YSLEER. The CDR3 coding sequence is TGCGCCAGCAGCCGCGACTTGGGGGGGGGTTGGGCAGATACGCAGTATTTT. Its protein is CASSRDLGGGWADTQYF.

The chain joins TRBV4-3 to TRBJ2-1, with 8 bases identical to TRBD1. This CDR3 has 17 amino acids. The germline V gene has CDR1 LGHNA and CDR2 YSLEER. V shed 1 base, J shed 6 bases, and the junction held 11 bases outside the gene matches. This CDR3 reads CASSQVRSTGVSNEQFF. CDR3 nucleotide sequence: TGCGCCAGCAGCCAAGTTAGGTCGACAGGGGTAAGCAATGAGCAGTTCTTC.

The chain joins TRBV21-1 to TRBJ1-5. TRBV21-1 has pseudogene status. The CDR3 is 18 residues long. This CDR3 is CASSKISGLSTSNQPQHF. The CDR3 coding sequence is TGTGCCAGCAGCAAAATCTCCGGACTCTCAACTAGCAATCAGCCCCAGCATTTT.

V and J are TRBV7-2 and TRBJ1-1; 7 positions match TRBD1. V was pared by 6 bases and J by 0 bases, with 7 bases of the junction left unmatched. Germline CDR1 SGHTA, CDR2 FQGNSA. The CDR3 spans 15 residues. DNA of the CDR3: TGTGCCAGCAGATCAGACAGGGCGATGAACACTGAAGCTTTCTTT. This codes for CASRSDRAMNTEAFF.

This clone was detected a few times. V usage is TRBV20-1 and J usage is TRBJ1-5; D gene unclear. CDR3 length equals 11 residues. Trimming removed 3 bases from V and 10 bases from J, with 10 bases in between. Germline values: CDR1 DFQATT, CDR2 SNEGSKA (reference sequence). In DNA, the CDR3 is TGCAGTGCTAGTATCGAGGGTCCCCAGCATTTT. Residues: CSASIEGPQHF.

V gene TRBV18 combines with J gene TRBJ2-7; 8 nucleotides match TRBD1. This CDR3 is 15 amino acids long. The V gene end was trimmed by 2 bases and the J gene end by 2 bases; junction bases not matched to a gene: 5. The germline V gene encodes CDR1 KGHSH and CDR2 LQKENI. For the CDR3, the DNA is TGTGCCAGCTCACCAATTGGGACAGGCCCCTACGAGCAGTACTTC. As protein: CASSPIGTGPYEQYF.

The J gene is TRBJ2-1, the V gene TRBV7-3; D remains unclear. The V gene's germline CDR1 is SGHTA and CDR2 FQGTGA. V shed 3 bases and J shed 0 bases, with 12 bases lying between them. The CDR3 has 16 residues. In nucleotides, the CDR3 is TGTGCCAGCAGCTTTTTCCCCGCTACCTCCTACAATGAGCAGTTCTTC. Residues: CASSFFPATSYNEQFF.

The genes are TRBV7-6 and TRBJ2-2; D remains unclear. The CDR3 extends over 15 amino acids. Trimming took off 2 bases at V and 4 bases at J, with 11 bases between the two ends. Per the germline V gene, CDR1 is SGHVS and CDR2 is FNYEAQ. CDR3 coding DNA: TGTGCCAGCAGCTTAAGTCGTCAGATCACCGGGGAGCTGTTTTTT. This sequence encodes CASSLSRQITGELFF.

The CDR3 bases are TGTGCCAGCAGTTACGTTCGCCAAGAGACCCAGTACTTC. It is translated as CASSYVRQETQYF. The chain combines TRBV6-6 with TRBJ2-5; no reliable D call. The germline V and J ends were trimmed by 2 bases and 1 base, with 5 bases remaining between them. Germline V gene lookup returns CDR1 MNHNY and CDR2 SVGAGI (reference sequence). The CDR3 is made up of 13 amino acids.

In its sample, this clone was seen a few times. The chain couples TRBV28 to TRBJ1-1, with a weak D call TRBD1 (6 bases). The CDR3 consists of 14 residues. V gave up 2 bases and J gave up 3 bases, with 10 bases separating them. CDR1 is MDHEN and CDR2 is SYDVKM in the germline V gene. CDR3: CASSLGQIHTEAFF. CDR3 DNA sequence: TGTGCCAGCAGTTTAGGACAGATCCACACTGAAGCTTTCTTT. Filled out from reference TRBV28 and TRBJ1-1, the complete variable domain reads DVKVTQSSRYLVKRTGEKVFLECVQDMDHENMFWYRQDPGLGLRLIYFSYDVKMKEKGDIPEGYSVSREKKERFSLILESASTNQTSMYLCASSLGQIHTEAFFGQGTRLTVV.

The chain is built from TRBV19 and TRBJ1-2, with D unresolved. Trimming left V 4 bases short and J 4 bases short, with 19 bases between. Germline V CDR1 and CDR2: LNHDA, SQIVND (reference sequence). This CDR3 is built from 16 residues. CDR3 region: CASSKGGDLGSYGYTF. CDR3 in DNA: TGTGCCAGTAGTAAAGGAGGTGATTTGGGGAGCTATGGCTACACCTTC.